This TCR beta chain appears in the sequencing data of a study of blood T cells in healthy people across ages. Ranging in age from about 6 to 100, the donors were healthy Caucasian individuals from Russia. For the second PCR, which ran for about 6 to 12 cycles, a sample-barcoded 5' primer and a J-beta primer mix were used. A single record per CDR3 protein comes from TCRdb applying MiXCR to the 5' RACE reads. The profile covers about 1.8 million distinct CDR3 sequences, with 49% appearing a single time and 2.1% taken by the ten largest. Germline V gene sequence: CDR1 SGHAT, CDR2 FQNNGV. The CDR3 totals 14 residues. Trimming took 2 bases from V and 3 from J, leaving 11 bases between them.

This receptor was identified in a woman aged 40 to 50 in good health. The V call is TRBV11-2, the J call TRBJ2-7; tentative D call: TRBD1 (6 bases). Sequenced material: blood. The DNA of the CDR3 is TGTGCCAGCAGCTTAATCCCCAGGGGCTACGAGCAGTACTTC. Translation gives CASSLIPRGYEQYF.